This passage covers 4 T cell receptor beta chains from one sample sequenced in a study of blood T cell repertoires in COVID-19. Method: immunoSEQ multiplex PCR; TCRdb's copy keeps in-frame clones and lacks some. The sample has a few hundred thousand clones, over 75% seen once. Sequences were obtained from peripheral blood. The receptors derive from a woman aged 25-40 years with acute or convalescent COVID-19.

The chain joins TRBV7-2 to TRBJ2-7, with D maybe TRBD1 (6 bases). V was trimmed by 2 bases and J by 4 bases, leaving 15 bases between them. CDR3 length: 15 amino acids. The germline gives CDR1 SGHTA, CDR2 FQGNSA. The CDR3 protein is CASSLRGSVEYEQYF. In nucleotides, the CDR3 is TGTGCCAGCAGCTTAAGGGGGAGTGTAGAGTACGAGCAGTACTTC.

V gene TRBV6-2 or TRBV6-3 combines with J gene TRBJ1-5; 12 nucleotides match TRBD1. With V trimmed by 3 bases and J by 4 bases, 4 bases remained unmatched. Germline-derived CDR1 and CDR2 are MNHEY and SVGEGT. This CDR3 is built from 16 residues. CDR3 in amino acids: CASSYWGQGANQPQHF. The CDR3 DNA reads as TGTGCCAGCAGTTATTGGGGACAGGGGGCGAATCAGCCCCAGCATTTT.

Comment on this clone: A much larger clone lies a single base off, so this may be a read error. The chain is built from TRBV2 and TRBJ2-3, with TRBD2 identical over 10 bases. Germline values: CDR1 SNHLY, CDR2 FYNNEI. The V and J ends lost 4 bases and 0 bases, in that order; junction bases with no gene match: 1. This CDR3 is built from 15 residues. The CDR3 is CASSATSGSTDTQYF. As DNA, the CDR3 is TGTGCCAGCAGTGCGACTAGCGGGAGCACAGATACGCAGTATTTT.

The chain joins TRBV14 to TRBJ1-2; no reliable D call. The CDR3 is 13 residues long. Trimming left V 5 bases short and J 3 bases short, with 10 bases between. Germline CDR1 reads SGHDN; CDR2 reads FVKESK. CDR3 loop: CASSELTDYGYTF. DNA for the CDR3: TGTGCCAGCAGCGAACTCACGGACTATGGCTACACCTTC.